Described below is a single TCR beta chain sequence and its context. Its antigen specificity is not known. The sample holds no much larger clone one base away, and base qualities are not on file. The sample is drawn from a study of radiation and T cells in renal cell carcinoma (dated by TCRdb to 2020 to 2021). As for the study more broadly: Samples were obtained from a clinical trial, in which 15 Gy stereotactic body radiation therapy was delivered to primary renal cell carcinomas and nephrectomy was performed 4 weeks later. In the 40 to 60 samples combined, fewer than 5 million unique CDR3 nucleotide sequences were found, encoding 2,658,974 unique CDR3 amino acid sequences. TCR beta sequencing covered 50 or so samples in total, comprising some 25 tumors and around 27 peripheral blood samples.

The intended sense of this specimen's time point label: blood 2 weeks post-SBRT. The treatment or condition label for this specimen denotes: 15 Gy SBRT to primary tumor, nephrectomy 4 weeks later. Serial peripheral blood from radiation-treated patients was sampled at baseline, 2 weeks and 4 weeks after SBRT to track tumor-enriched clonotypes. Every patient had renal cell carcinoma of clear cell pathology. The QIAamp DNA Blood Mini Kit (Qiagen) was used to prepare genomic DNA for TCR sequencing. The analyses included only samples that passed all quality control checks. The CDR3 sequence holds 13 residues, the cysteine and phenylalanine included. Only CDR3 DNA is held: 39 bases, read in frame from base 1. Cut back by 6 bases and 3 bases, the V and J ends lie 9 bases apart. The germline V gene yields SGHTA for CDR1 and FQGTGA for CDR2. TCR beta libraries were generated from genomic DNA with the immunoSEQ kit, following the manufacturer's recommendations. To prepare libraries, a first multiplex PCR with proprietary primers was run, followed by a second PCR that added unique barcodes, and a bead cleanup was done after each round. A kit-provided positive control reaction and a negative control reaction were included in every sample batch. The final libraries were assessed on an Agilent 4200 TapeStation D1000 ScreenTape, pooled by volume, and quantified by qPCR. Sequencing was performed on an Illumina NextSeq500 using a MidOutput 150-cycle cartridge, with 156 Read1 cycles, 15 Index1 cycles, and the kit custom primers. The pooled library was loaded at 0.9 to 1 pM with an approximately 18% PhiX control spike-in. As for the authors' bioinformatics: Vendor-processed data were analyzed in R, and a clonotype was defined as all T cells sharing the same CDR3 nucleotide sequence. For clone abundance analyses, frequencies were normalized to the 10,000 most abundant clones per sample. Before analysis, public T cell clones were removed, and these numbered fewer than six per sample on average. An abundance difference of at least 32-fold between compartments was the criterion for calling clonotypes tumor-enriched or baseline blood-enriched. A beta-binomial differential abundance model was used to identify clonotypes that were expanded or contracted between blood time points. Similarity between tumor and blood repertoires was quantified using the Baroni-Urbani and Buser coefficient, and groups were compared with two-tailed Wilcoxon tests in R. TCRdb retrieved this table from immuneACCESS and kept in-frame rearrangements only. Not all clones are present; in checked studies, unresolved V genes account for under half, and no reason is known for the remainder. Clonal size and the V and J genes are those of that table, whereas D and trimming came from the DNA. For this sample the table gives some 50,000 clones, of which about 80% were detected only once. The ten top clones hold around 28% of the sample.

The paper's findings and limits, for the study overall: An increase in top tumor clonotypes in blood was observed from baseline to 2 weeks post-radiation, followed by contraction by 4 weeks, which was taken to suggest transient expansion of tumor-resident clones. Because pretreatment tumor biopsies were not available, the baseline intratumoral presence of clonotypes could not be determined. Dynamics of the blood repertoire were not tracked past 4 weeks after treatment. With a single-armed trial design, the study had no way to address how radiation dose or scheduling affects the TCR repertoire.

Source: blood, taken from a patient whose treatment included radiotherapy and nephrectomy. Rearrangement joined TRBV7-3 to TRBJ2-1; the D gene lacks a confident call. This TCR was sampled from a woman aged 70 to 79 with renal cell carcinoma. CDR3 sequence: CASSQSSYNEQFF. The DNA sequence is TGTGCCAGCAGTCAGAGCAGCTACAATGAGCAGTTCTTC.